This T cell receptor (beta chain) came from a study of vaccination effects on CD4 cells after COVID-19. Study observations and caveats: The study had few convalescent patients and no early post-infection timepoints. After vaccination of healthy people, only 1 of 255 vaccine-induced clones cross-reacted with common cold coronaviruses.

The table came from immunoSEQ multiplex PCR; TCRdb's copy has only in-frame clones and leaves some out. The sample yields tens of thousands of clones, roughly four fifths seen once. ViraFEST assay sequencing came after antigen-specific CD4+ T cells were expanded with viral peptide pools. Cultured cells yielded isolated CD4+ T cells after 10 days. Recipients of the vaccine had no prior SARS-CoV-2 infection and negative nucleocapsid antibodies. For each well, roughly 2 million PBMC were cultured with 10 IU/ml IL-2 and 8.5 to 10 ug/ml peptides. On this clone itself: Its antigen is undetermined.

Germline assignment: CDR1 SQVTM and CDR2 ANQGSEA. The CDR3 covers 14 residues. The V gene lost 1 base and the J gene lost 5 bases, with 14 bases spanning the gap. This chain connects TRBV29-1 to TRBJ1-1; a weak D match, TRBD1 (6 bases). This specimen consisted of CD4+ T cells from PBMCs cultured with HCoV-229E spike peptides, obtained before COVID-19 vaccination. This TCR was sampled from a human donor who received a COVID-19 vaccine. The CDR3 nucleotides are TGCAGCGTTGAAGTGGGTCGGGGGCCAACTGAAGCTTTCTTT. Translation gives CSVEVGRGPTEAFF.